These 20 T cell receptor beta chains share one sample of origin, sequenced in a study of T cell repertoires in cytomegalovirus infection. TCRdb called the reads again in MiXCR, with one record for every CDR3 protein. The table has over 150,000 distinct CDR3 sequences, 14% seen once; the top ten hold 27%. Sequenced material: PBMCs. The receptors shown here come from a human donor in good health (CMV status not recorded). Some clones in this sample may be carry-over from other donors' samples.

DNA of the CDR3: TGTGCCAGCGCCGTGAGTGGCAGGGCGGGCGATGAGCAGTTCTTC. Amino acids: CASAVSGRAGDEQFF. The rearrangement links TRBV7-4 to TRBJ2-1; perhaps D is TRBD1 or TRBD2 (5 bases each). CDR1 is SGHVT, CDR2 SQSDAQ, per germline. The CDR3 runs to 15 residues. The germline V and J ends were trimmed by 8 bases and 8 bases, with 22 bases remaining between them.

This clonotype was seen only a few times. The genes are TRBV20-1 and TRBJ1-6; the D gene is possibly TRBD1 (5 bases). The CDR3 sequence is 19 residues long. V was clipped by 3 bases and J by 0 bases, with 21 bases between them. The germline CDR1 and CDR2 sequences are DFQATT and SNEGSKA (reference sequence). CDR3 region: CSARELMGRPSSYNSPLHF. DNA for the CDR3: TGCAGTGCTAGGGAGCTGATGGGACGCCCAAGCTCCTATAATTCACCCCTCCACTTT.

This clonotype was counted a few times. This chain uses TRBV6-2 or TRBV6-3 with TRBJ2-3; D perhaps matches TRBD2 (5 bases). The CDR3 is 16 residues long. Germline V lookup: CDR1 MNHEY, CDR2 SVGEGT. Trimming removed 5 bases from V and 0 bases from J, with 15 bases in between. The CDR3 sequence is CASSPVRAVSTDTQYF. The CDR3 bases are TGTGCCAGCAGTCCCGTTAGAGCGGTTAGCACAGATACGCAGTATTTT.

The rearrangement joins TRBV24-1 to TRBJ1-1, with 9 bases that match TRBD1. The CDR3 totals 14 residues. Germline CDR1 reads KGHDR; CDR2 reads SFDVKD. V shed 0 bases and J 10 bases; nucleotides not matched to a gene: 5. The CDR3: CATSDLTGGAGAFF. The CDR3 nucleotides are TGTGCCACCAGTGATTTGACAGGGGGCGCAGGAGCTTTCTTT.

This clonotype was counted between two and nine times. The chain joins TRBV29-1 to TRBJ1-6; possible D gene TRBD1, 5 bases. CDR1 and CDR2 from the germline V gene are SQVTM and ANQGSEA. The length of the CDR3 is 13 residues. V was pared by 7 bases and J by 7 bases, with 14 bases between. CDR3 DNA sequence: TGCAGCGCCGGGGCGGGGGAGAATTCACCCCTCCACTTT. This gives the protein CSAGAGENSPLHF.

The chain joins TRBV19 to TRBJ2-6, with D possibly being TRBD1 or TRBD2 (5 bases each). V lost 5 bases, J lost 2 bases, and 13 bases lay in between. There are 16 residues in the CDR3. CDR1 and CDR2 (germline): LNHDA, SQIVND (reference sequence). The CDR3 spells CASSAPRGAGANVLTF. Here the CDR3 DNA reads TGTGCCAGTAGTGCCCCCAGAGGGGCTGGGGCCAACGTCCTGACTTTC.

This clonotype was recorded many times. The chain uses TRBV12-3 or TRBV12-4 and TRBJ1-6; a possible D gene is TRBD1 (6 bases). The CDR3 is 17 amino acids. Trimming stripped 5 bases from V and 6 bases from J, with 20 bases between. CDR3 protein: CASSLQVSGGFNSPLHF. The CDR3 bases are TGTGCCAGCAGTCTACAGGTTTCTGGGGGCTTTAATTCACCCCTCCACTTT.

This clonotype has just a few counts. The V and J genes are TRBV6-2 or TRBV6-3 and TRBJ2-7; 10 bases align to TRBD1. CDR3 length equals 16 residues. Germline values: CDR1 MNHEY, CDR2 SVGEGT. The J segment lost 3 bases and the V segment lost 0 bases, leaving 5 bases of the junction unmatched. The CDR3 nucleotides are TGTGCCAGCAGTTACTCGAGGGACAGGGGACTCTACGAGCAGTACTTC. The encoded protein is CASSYSRDRGLYEQYF.

This clonotype was counted at least ten times. The gene calls are TRBV10-3 and TRBJ2-6; 12 nucleotides match TRBD2. This CDR3 is 18 amino acids long. With 7 bases clipped from V and 1 base from J, the junction kept 8 bases outside the gene matches. Germline V gives CDR1 ENHRY, CDR2 SYGVKD. CDR3 in amino acids: CAITPTSGRRSGANVLTF. As DNA, the CDR3 is TGTGCCATCACCCCGACTAGCGGGAGAAGGTCTGGGGCCAACGTCCTGACTTTC.

V gene TRBV19 combines with J gene TRBJ1-5; no reliable D call. CDR3 size: 14 residues. Germline V CDR1 and CDR2: LNHDA, SQIVND (reference sequence). Trimming removed 7 bases from V and 0 bases from J, with 10 bases in between. CDR3 region: CASIGPYSNQPQHF. The CDR3 bases are TGTGCCAGTATCGGACCGTATAGCAATCAGCCCCAGCATTTT.

This clonotype was recorded many times. Here the CDR3 DNA reads TGTGCCAGCAGTCCGTTTGGTCTTCGTAACACTGAAGCTTTCTTT. Amino acid sequence: CASSPFGLRNTEAFF. The chain links TRBV12-3 or TRBV12-4 to TRBJ1-1; D is unresolved. V was pared by 5 bases and J by 2 bases, with 15 bases between. CDR3 length equals 15 residues.

This clonotype was detected ten times or more. CDR3 sequence (DNA): TGCGCCAGCAGCCAAGACCCTACTGGAGGGAAAGGAAGCACAGATACGCAGTATTTT. It translates to CASSQDPTGGKGSTDTQYF. The J gene is TRBJ2-3, the V gene TRBV4-3; possibly TRBD2 for D (6 bases). Trimming took 0 bases from V and 0 from J, leaving 19 bases between them. This CDR3 has 19 residues. Germline loops: CDR1 LGHNA, CDR2 YSLEER.

This clonotype was picked up many times. This chain uses TRBV7-2 with TRBJ1-5; TRBD1 matches 7 bases. The length of the CDR3 is 15 residues. The ends lost 5 bases at V and 3 bases at J; junction bases unmatched: 7. Germline V gene lookup returns CDR1 SGHTA and CDR2 FQGNSA. The CDR3 DNA is TGTGCCAGCAGCCGGAGACAGGGATACAATCAGCCCCAGCATTTT. Its protein is CASSRRQGYNQPQHF.

This clonotype was picked up a small number of times. The gene calls are TRBV25-1 and TRBJ2-2, with 8 positions matching TRBD1. This CDR3 spans 14 amino acids. J lost 4 bases, V lost 7 bases, and 5 bases had no gene match. Per the germline V gene, CDR1 is MGHDK and CDR2 is SYGVNS. The CDR3 reads CASMTGETTGELFF. The CDR3 coding sequence is TGTGCCAGCATGACAGGGGAGACCACCGGGGAGCTGTTTTTT. Variable domain in full (rest from reference TRBV25-1 and TRBJ2-2): EADIYQTPRYLVIGTGKKITLECSQTMGHDKMYWYQQDPGMELHLIHYSYGVNSTEKGDLSSESTVSRIRTEHFPLTLESARPSHTSQYLCASMTGETTGELFFGEGSRLTVL.

The chain has TRBV29-1 and TRBJ2-7, with 12 bases lining up with TRBD2. Losses at the gene ends were 6 bases for V and 5 bases for J; bases not matched to a gene: 2. Germline V gene data show CDR1 as SQVTM and CDR2 as ANQGSEA. The CDR3 length is 12 residues. This CDR3 is CSVTSGRNEQYF. In nucleotides, the CDR3 is TGCAGCGTGACTAGCGGGAGAAACGAGCAGTACTTC.

This clonotype was observed at least ten times. V is TRBV28 and J is TRBJ2-4; D ambiguous. V was clipped by 5 bases and J by 0 bases, with 11 bases between them. Germline values: CDR1 MDHEN, CDR2 SYDVKM. The CDR3 totals 15 residues. The CDR3 loop is CASSATDRAKNIQYF. Here the CDR3 DNA reads TGTGCCAGCAGTGCCACGGACCGAGCCAAAAACATTCAGTACTTC.

This clonotype occurred many times. The chain carries TRBV12-3 or TRBV12-4 and TRBJ2-1; 12 bases are shared with TRBD2. J gave up 1 base and V 1 base, and 8 bases lay outside the gene matches. The CDR3 spans 19 residues. CDR3 loop: CASSLVVTSGRLSYNEQFF. CDR3 bases: TGTGCCAGCAGTTTAGTGGTTACTAGCGGGAGGCTTTCCTACAATGAGCAGTTCTTC.

This clonotype came up a few times. The chain uses TRBV19 and TRBJ1-1, with unresolved D. CDR3 size: 13 residues. Germline V lookup: CDR1 LNHDA, CDR2 SQIVND (reference sequence). Trimming stripped 4 bases from V and 1 base from J, with 7 bases between. The CDR3 DNA follows: TGTGCCAGTAGTAGAACACAGAACACTGAAGCTTTCTTT. Protein product: CASSRTQNTEAFF.

The chain joins TRBV29-1 to TRBJ2-7; D is undetermined. V dropped 3 bases and J dropped 3 bases, with 6 bases sitting between them. The CDR3 loop spans 11 amino acids. The germline V gene encodes CDR1 SQVTM and CDR2 ANQGSEA. The CDR3 DNA reads TGCAGCGTTGAGGTGGGCTACGAGCAGTACTTC. This gives the protein CSVEVGYEQYF.

This clonotype was observed a handful of times. The chain couples TRBV14 to TRBJ1-1; D may be TRBD1 (6 bases). The CDR3 contains 17 residues. The germline V gene encodes CDR1 SGHDN and CDR2 FVKESK. Trimming took off 0 bases at V and 5 bases at J, with 19 bases between the two ends. CDR3 sequence: CASSQDRLSGARTEAFF. As DNA, the CDR3 is TGTGCCAGCAGCCAAGATCGGCTGTCAGGGGCGCGGACTGAAGCTTTCTTT.